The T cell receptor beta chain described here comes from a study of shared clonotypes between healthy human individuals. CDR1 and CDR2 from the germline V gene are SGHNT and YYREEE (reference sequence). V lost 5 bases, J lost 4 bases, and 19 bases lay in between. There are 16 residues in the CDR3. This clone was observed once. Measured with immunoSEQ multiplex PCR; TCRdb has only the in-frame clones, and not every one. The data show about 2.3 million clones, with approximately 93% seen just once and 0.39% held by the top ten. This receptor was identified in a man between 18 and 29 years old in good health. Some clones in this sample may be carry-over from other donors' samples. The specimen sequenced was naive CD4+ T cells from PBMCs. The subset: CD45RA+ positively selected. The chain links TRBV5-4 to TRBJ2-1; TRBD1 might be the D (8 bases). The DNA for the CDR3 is TGTGCCAGCAGGGGGGGGGACAGGAATTTATACAATGAGCAGTTCTTC. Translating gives CASRGGDRNLYNEQFF.